The rows below give T cell receptor beta chains drawn from one sample of a study of shared clonotypes between healthy human individuals. Method: immunoSEQ multiplex PCR; TCRdb's copy keeps in-frame clones and lacks some. The data contain hundreds of thousands of clones, roughly 94% of them singletons. The sequenced sample consisted of naive CD8+ T cells sorted from blood. The origin of the receptors is a young man in good health. Each CDR3 is given with its conserved first and last residue. The D gene is left open where the match is weak. Where a row states a size, it is once, few, many or the class of an expanded clone; other rows omit it.

J gene: TRBJ2-2; V gene: TRBV13; D gene: TRBD2; clone size: .; CDR3 DNA: TGTGCCAGCAGCTTAGGTTTGCCGGGACTAGCGGGCAGCACCGGGGAGCTGTTTTTT; CDR3 protein: CASSLGLPGLAGSTGELFF
J gene: TRBJ2-7; V gene: TRBV6-1; D gene: .; clone size: .; CDR3 DNA: TGTGCCAGCAGTGAAGAGGCCGCTTTCTACGAGCAGTACTTC; CDR3 protein: CASSEEAAFYEQYF
J gene: TRBJ1-5; V gene: TRBV15; D gene: .; clone size: .; CDR3 DNA: TGTGCCACCAGCAGCCCAGGAGGGCGAATGGGATCTCAGCCCCAGCATTTT; CDR3 protein: CATSSPGGRMGSQPQHF
J gene: TRBJ2-1; V gene: TRBV5-1; D gene: TRBD2; clone size: few; CDR3 DNA: TGCGCCAGCAGCTTGGACTCCGGACTAGCGGGAGAAGTCTACAATGAGCAGTTCTTC; CDR3 protein: CASSLDSGLAGEVYNEQFF
J gene: TRBJ1-2; V gene: TRBV7-2; D gene: .; clone size: .; CDR3 DNA: TGTGCCAGCAGCTTAGAAAGATACAAAAACCGGCGGGGCTACACCTTC; CDR3 protein: CASSLERYKNRRGYTF
J gene: TRBJ1-5; V gene: TRBV27; D gene: .; clone size: once; CDR3 DNA: TGTGCCAGTGGGGGGACACTAAGGGATCAGCCCCAGCATTTT; CDR3 protein: CASGGTLRDQPQHF
J gene: TRBJ1-2; V gene: TRBV4-1; D gene: TRBD1; clone size: few; CDR3 DNA: TGCGCCAGCAGCCAAGATCCCCTGGGGACAGCTAACTATGGCTACACCTTC; CDR3 protein: CASSQDPLGTANYGYTF
J gene: TRBJ2-7; V gene: TRBV4-1; D gene: .; clone size: .; CDR3 DNA: TGCGCCAGCACCTCGATGTCCCACGAGCAGTACTTC; CDR3 protein: CASTSMSHEQYF
J gene: TRBJ2-1; V gene: TRBV28; D gene: TRBD2; clone size: .; CDR3 DNA: TGTGCCAGCAGTCCCATGGGGGAGGGCCCCGTTACTAATGAGCAGTTCTTC; CDR3 protein: CASSPMGEGPVTNEQFF
J gene: TRBJ2-5; V gene: TRBV28; D gene: TRBD2; clone size: .; CDR3 DNA: TGTGCCAGCAGTTTATACGTGTGGCGGGAGGCAGAGACCCAGTACTTC; CDR3 protein: CASSLYVWREAETQYF
J gene: TRBJ2-1; V gene: TRBV7-8; D gene: .; clone size: .; CDR3 DNA: TGTGCCAGCATGCCCCTAGGAAATGAGCAGTTCTTC; CDR3 protein: CASMPLGNEQFF
J gene: TRBJ1-2; V gene: TRBV27; D gene: TRBD1; clone size: .; CDR3 DNA: TGTGCCAGCAGCCCACACCGGACAGGGCGAGACTATGGCTACACCTTC; CDR3 protein: CASSPHRTGRDYGYTF
J gene: TRBJ2-3; V gene: TRBV9; D gene: TRBD1; clone size: .; CDR3 DNA: TGTGCCAGCAGCACCAGGACAGGGGAGGCCACAGATACGCAGTATTTT; CDR3 protein: CASSTRTGEATDTQYF
J gene: TRBJ2-6; V gene: TRBV5-1; D gene: .; clone size: .; CDR3 DNA: TGCGCCAGCAGCTTAAGCAGGAGCTCTGGGGCCAACGTCCTGACTTTC; CDR3 protein: CASSLSRSSGANVLTF
J gene: TRBJ2-7; V gene: TRBV29-1; D gene: .; clone size: .; CDR3 DNA: TGCAGCGTTGGAGAGAGCTCCTACGAGCAGTACTTC; CDR3 protein: CSVGESSYEQYF
J gene: TRBJ2-5; V gene: TRBV7-8; D gene: .; clone size: .; CDR3 DNA: TGTGCCAGCAGCCTCCCTCCCGACAGGAGCCAAGACGATCCCCAAGAGACCCAGTACTTC; CDR3 protein: CASSLPPDRSQDDPQETQYF
J gene: TRBJ2-1; V gene: TRBV5-1; D gene: .; clone size: .; CDR3 DNA: TGCGCCAGCAGCTTGGTAACGGCTAGCAGACACAATGAGCAGTTCTTC; CDR3 protein: CASSLVTASRHNEQFF
J gene: TRBJ2-1; V gene: TRBV9; D gene: TRBD2; clone size: .; CDR3 DNA: TGTGCCAGCAGCGGGGGGACTAGCGCTAACAATGAGCAGTTCTTC; CDR3 protein: CASSGGTSANNEQFF